These T cell receptor beta chains were read from a single sample in a study of regulatory T cells in long-lasting Graves disease. TCRdb analysed the multiplex PCR reads with MiXCR anew, one entry per CDR3 protein. Here the sample spans about 620,000 distinct CDR3 sequences, roughly 15% being singletons. The same data also went into a second study, on T cells in Graves' hyperthyroidism and ophthalmopathy.

Sequencing used peripheral blood mononuclear cells (PBMCs), obtained at new diagnosis, from a patient treated with antithyroid drugs. The receptors were sampled from a woman in her twenties or thirties with Graves disease. Each CDR3 is given with its conserved first and last residue. A D gene is named only where the DNA matches it firmly. Expanded clones get a size class; other rows say once, few or many, or leave the size out.

V: TRBV19
length: 17
D: -
size: once
J: TRBJ1-5
DNA: TGTGCCAGTAGTATGGTAATTACTCGGGGATATGATCAGCCCCAGCATTTT
CDR3: CASSMVITRGYDQPQHF

V: TRBV29-1
length: 11
D: -
size: -
J: TRBJ1-2
DNA: TGCAGCGTTGCGGGGGACTATGGCTACACCTTC
CDR3: CSVAGDYGYTF

V: TRBV6-1
length: 15
D: -
size: few
J: TRBJ2-1
DNA: TGTGCCAGCAGAGCCCCCCAGGTCAGTTTCAATGAGCAGTTCTTC
CDR3: CASRAPQVSFNEQFF

V: TRBV3-1
length: 13
D: -
size: few
J: TRBJ2-2
DNA: TGTGCCAGCAGCCAAGATCCTGCCGGGGAGCTGTTTTTT
CDR3: CASSQDPAGELFF

V: TRBV27
length: 16
D: TRBD1
size: -
J: TRBJ1-2
DNA: TGTGCCAGCAGTTTAGGCTCCGGATGGGACAGTTATGGCTACACCTTC
CDR3: CASSLGSGWDSYGYTF

V: TRBV28
length: 15
D: -
size: many
J: TRBJ1-1
DNA: TGTGCCAGCGGCGTCGACCCGGCATTTGGGACTGAAGCTTTCTTT
CDR3: CASGVDPAFGTEAFF

V: TRBV29-1
length: 15
D: -
size: few
J: TRBJ1-2
DNA: TGCAGCGTTGCCCAGTGGGGGGACCCTAACTATGGCTACACCTTC
CDR3: CSVAQWGDPNYGYTF

V: TRBV19
length: 14
D: -
size: few
J: TRBJ1-2
DNA: TGTGCCAGTAGTAGCAGGGGCGGGCGTCGCGGCTACACCTTC
CDR3: CASSSRGGRRGYTF

V: TRBV6-5
length: 12
D: -
size: many
J: TRBJ2-7
DNA: TGTGCCAGCAGTTACAAAAGGTACGAGCAGTACTTC
CDR3: CASSYKRYEQYF

V: TRBV7-2
length: 14
D: -
size: few
J: TRBJ1-1
DNA: TGTGCCAGCAGCTTAGGTTTCGGAAAAACTGAAGCTTTCTTT
CDR3: CASSLGFGKTEAFF

V: TRBV2
length: 15
D: TRBD1
size: many
J: TRBJ1-4
DNA: TGTGCCAGCAGTGCCGACAGGGTCCTTAATGAAAAACTGTTTTTT
CDR3: CASSADRVLNEKLFF

V: TRBV6-1
length: 13
D: -
size: -
J: TRBJ1-1
DNA: TGTGCCAGCAGTGAAGCAGGGGTAACTGAAGCTTTCTTT
CDR3: CASSEAGVTEAFF

V: TRBV28
length: 17
D: TRBD2
size: many
J: TRBJ2-5
DNA: TGTGCCAGCAGTTCCGGACTAGCGGGAGGTTGGCAAGAGACCCAGTACTTC
CDR3: CASSSGLAGGWQETQYF

V: TRBV6-5
length: 15
D: -
size: few
J: TRBJ2-7
DNA: TGTGCCAGCAGTTACATGGCCGTGGGCACCAACGAGCAGTACTTC
CDR3: CASSYMAVGTNEQYF

V: TRBV19
length: 15
D: TRBD1
size: few
J: TRBJ1-1
DNA: TGTGCCAGTTCGGGAGAATCACAGGGGCGAGATGAAGCTTTCTTT
CDR3: CASSGESQGRDEAFF

V: TRBV20-1
length: 15
D: -
size: few
J: TRBJ2-2
DNA: TGCAGTGCAGAGTATCCACTGACGAACACCGGGGAGCTGTTTTTT
CDR3: CSAEYPLTNTGELFF

V: TRBV9
length: 15
D: TRBD1
size: -
J: TRBJ1-5
DNA: TGTGCCAGCAGCGCCGGACAGGGTTCTTATCAGCCCCAGCATTTT
CDR3: CASSAGQGSYQPQHF

V: TRBV28
length: 17
D: -
size: -
J: TRBJ2-1
DNA: TGTGCCAGCAGTTTAATCCCCCTCTACGCCCTCAGCAATGAGCAGTTCTTC
CDR3: CASSLIPLYALSNEQFF

V: TRBV29-1
length: 13
D: -
size: many
J: TRBJ1-3
DNA: TGCAGCGCCACCCCGGACACTGGAAACACCATATATTTT
CDR3: CSATPDTGNTIYF

V: TRBV19
length: 18
D: TRBD1
size: -
J: TRBJ1-5
DNA: TGTGCCAGTAGTATGCGAGGACAGGTAAGGGGAGAAGGTCAGCCCCAGCATTTT
CDR3: CASSMRGQVRGEGQPQHF

V: TRBV5-1
length: 17
D: -
size: many
J: TRBJ1-1
DNA: TGCGCCAGCAGCTTGCGGCCCTCCGGACAGACGAACACTGAAGCTTTCTTT
CDR3: CASSLRPSGQTNTEAFF

V: TRBV6-1
length: 16
D: -
size: many
J: TRBJ1-2
DNA: TGTGCCAGCAGTGAAAGCGGGGTCTTGGCAAACTATGGCTACACCTTC
CDR3: CASSESGVLANYGYTF

V: TRBV6-2/TRBV6-3
length: 15
D: TRBD1
size: -
J: TRBJ1-3
DNA: TGTGCCAGCAGCATGACAGGGATCTCTGGAAACACCATATATTTT
CDR3: CASSMTGISGNTIYF

V: TRBV20-1
length: 13
D: TRBD2
size: many
J: TRBJ2-7
DNA: TGCAGTGGCAGGACTAGCGGGGCCTACGAGCAGTACTTC
CDR3: CSGRTSGAYEQYF

V: TRBV20-1
length: 17
D: TRBD2
size: few
J: TRBJ2-1
DNA: TGCAGTGCTAGAGAGGAGGGGCGGGAGGGCTTCTACAATGAGCAGTTCTTC
CDR3: CSAREEGREGFYNEQFF

V: TRBV6-1
length: 15
D: -
size: many
J: TRBJ1-1
DNA: TGTGCCAGCAGTGAACTCAGTCAGGTGAACACTGAAGCTTTCTTT
CDR3: CASSELSQVNTEAFF

V: TRBV6-2/TRBV6-3
length: 11
D: -
size: many
J: TRBJ2-5
DNA: TGTGCCAGCAGCTCTGTACAGACCCAGTACTTC
CDR3: CASSSVQTQYF

V: TRBV29-1
length: 12
D: -
size: many
J: TRBJ2-3
DNA: TGCAGCGTTGAAAGGCTCACAGATACGCAGTATTTT
CDR3: CSVERLTDTQYF

V: TRBV29-1
length: 14
D: -
size: -
J: TRBJ2-1
DNA: TGCAGCGTGTGGTCCACGGCAGGGGCCAATGAGCAGTTCTTC
CDR3: CSVWSTAGANEQFF

V: TRBV28
length: 16
D: -
size: many
J: TRBJ2-3
DNA: TGTGCCAGCAGTTCTAGAACCGGGCCGAACACAGATACGCAGTATTTT
CDR3: CASSSRTGPNTDTQYF

V: TRBV2
length: 15
D: TRBD2
size: -
J: TRBJ2-1
DNA: TGTGCCAGCAGAGCAGGGACTAGCGCTTCCAATGAGCAGTTCTTC
CDR3: CASRAGTSASNEQFF

V: TRBV20-1
length: 14
D: -
size: -
J: TRBJ1-1
DNA: TGCAGTGCTAGAGATTGGGAGTTGGACACTGAAGCTTTCTTT
CDR3: CSARDWELDTEAFF

V: TRBV27
length: 13
D: -
size: few
J: TRBJ2-7
DNA: TGTGCCAGCAGTAAACAGGGGAGGGGCGAGCAGTACTTC
CDR3: CASSKQGRGEQYF

V: TRBV4-2
length: 13
D: -
size: few
J: TRBJ1-1
DNA: TGTGCCAGCAGCCAGGGCCAGGGTATTGAAGCTTTCTTT
CDR3: CASSQGQGIEAFF

V: TRBV3-1
length: 15
D: TRBD1
size: many
J: TRBJ2-7
DNA: TGTGCCAGCAAGTTTGGGACAGGGGGACCCTACGAGCAGTACTTC
CDR3: CASKFGTGGPYEQYF

V: TRBV2
length: 13
D: -
size: many
J: TRBJ1-2
DNA: TGTGCCAGCAGTGTTAAAGATAACTATGGCTACACCTTC
CDR3: CASSVKDNYGYTF

V: TRBV7-6
length: 15
D: -
size: -
J: TRBJ1-5
DNA: TGTGCCAGCAGCCCGCAGGGGCTAGGGAATCAGCCCCAGCATTTT
CDR3: CASSPQGLGNQPQHF

V: TRBV6-1
length: 11
D: -
size: -
J: TRBJ2-7
DNA: TGTGCCAGCAGTGAAATTACAAAGCAGTACTTC
CDR3: CASSEITKQYF

V: TRBV10-1
length: 15
D: TRBD2
size: many
J: TRBJ2-1
DNA: TGCGCCAGCAGGAACCCGGGACTAGCCTACAATGAGCAGTTCTTC
CDR3: CASRNPGLAYNEQFF

V: TRBV7-9
length: 15
D: TRBD2
size: -
J: TRBJ2-5
DNA: TGTGCCAGCAGCCCCGGGAGGGCAGTCGGGGAGACCCAGTACTTC
CDR3: CASSPGRAVGETQYF

V: TRBV11-1
length: 13
D: TRBD1
size: many
J: TRBJ2-1
DNA: TGTGCCAGCAGGCCACAGGGGAGAGGGGGGCAGTTCTTC
CDR3: CASRPQGRGGQFF

V: TRBV19
length: 12
D: -
size: -
J: TRBJ2-7
DNA: TGTGCCAGTAGTGAAAACATGTACGAGCAGTACTTC
CDR3: CASSENMYEQYF